A single sample gave rise to the 23 T cell receptor beta chains below, sequenced in a study of a mutant IDH1 vaccine in newly diagnosed glioma. Method: immunoSEQ multiplex PCR; TCRdb's copy keeps in-frame clones and lacks some. The sample records 25,000 to 30,000 clones, roughly three quarters being singletons. Regarding time point: week 5, during vaccination. What each vaccine dose contained was 300 ug of mutant IDH1 20-mer peptide, accompanied by topical imiquimod. These TCRs' antigens remain unknown. The input for sequencing was PBMCs, taken from a glioma patient whose treatment included an IDH1 peptide vaccine. The receptor set was obtained from a middle-aged man with glioma. Some clones in this sample may be carry-over from other donors' samples.

This sequence joins TRBV28 and TRBJ2-7; 10 bases are a match to TRBD2. CDR3 size: 15 residues. V lost 4 bases and J lost 4; bases outside the gene matches: 7. Looked up from germline, CDR1 is MDHEN and CDR2 is SYDVKM. The CDR3 here is CASSSQLAGQYEQYF. CDR3 coding DNA: TGTGCCAGCAGTTCCCAACTAGCGGGGCAGTACGAGCAGTACTTC.

The rearrangement links TRBV19 to TRBJ1-1; D remains unclear. The germline V gene encodes CDR1 LNHDA and CDR2 SQIVND (reference sequence). The CDR3 is 13 residues long. Trimming shortened V by 7 bases and J by 5 bases, and 14 bases separated the two germline ends. DNA for the CDR3: TGTGCCAGTAAGTCCCAGGAGGGTACTGAAGCTTTCTTT. Translated, it gives CASKSQEGTEAFF.

This chain links TRBV5-8 with TRBJ1-6, with D possibly TRBD1 on 6 matching bases. Germline CDR1 reads SGHTS; CDR2 reads YDEGEE. The V end was cut by 0 bases, the J end by 7 bases, with 8 bases between. This CDR3 has 14 residues. The CDR3 is CASSLGGPNSPLHF. Written as DNA, the CDR3 is TGTGCCAGCAGCTTGGGGGGGCCAAATTCACCCCTCCACTTT.

The chain is built from TRBV25-1 and TRBJ1-2; a weak D match, TRBD1 (5 bases). Germline V CDR1 and CDR2: MGHDK, SYGVNS. CDR3 length: 15 amino acids. Trimming took 3 bases from V and 2 from J, leaving 13 bases between them. The CDR3 sequence: CASSDPGGRNYGYTF. In nucleotides, the CDR3 is TGTGCCAGCAGTGACCCGGGGGGTAGGAACTATGGCTACACCTTC.

The J gene is TRBJ2-7, the V gene TRBV2; the D call may be TRBD1 or TRBD2 (5 bases each). The germline gives CDR1 SNHLY, CDR2 FYNNEI. Trimming removed 3 bases from V and 2 bases from J, with 11 bases in between. The CDR3 is made up of 14 amino acids. The CDR3 spells CASSERGRTYEQYF. DNA for the CDR3: TGTGCCAGCAGTGAGAGGGGCAGAACCTACGAGCAGTACTTC.

In its sample, this clone was seen a few times. V and J are TRBV19 and TRBJ1-6; TRBD1 aligns across 7 bases. J lost 8 bases, V lost 3 bases, and 7 bases had no gene match. The CDR3 spans 15 residues. CDR1 LNHDA and CDR2 SQIVND come from the germline V gene (reference sequence). The CDR3 sequence: CASSINRGEDSPLHF. The CDR3 DNA reads as TGTGCCAGTAGTATTAACAGGGGTGAGGATTCACCCCTCCACTTT.

This rearrangement joins TRBV5-1 to TRBJ1-3; D is undetermined. The ends were cut back, 0 bases at V and 4 bases at J, with 11 bases in the middle. CDR3 size: 15 residues. The germline V gene has CDR1 SGHRS and CDR2 YFSETQ. DNA of the CDR3: TGCGCCAGCAGCTTGGCCGCGCCCGGGGGAAACACCATATATTTT. It codes for CASSLAAPGGNTIYF.

This chain uses TRBV27 with TRBJ1-1; 9 positions match TRBD1. With V trimmed by 2 bases and J by 5 bases, 3 bases remained unmatched. CDR3 length: 14 residues. Germline V lookup: CDR1 MNHEY, CDR2 SMNVEV (reference sequence). CDR3 region: CASSLGTGRTEAFF. In DNA form, the CDR3 reads TGTGCCAGCAGTTTAGGGACAGGGCGGACTGAAGCTTTCTTT.

The chain joins TRBV5-1 to TRBJ1-2; D is unresolved. CDR1 is SGHRS and CDR2 is YFSETQ in the germline V gene. The V gene lost 0 bases and the J gene lost 8 bases, with 14 bases spanning the gap. The CDR3 spans 14 residues. The CDR3, as DNA: TGCGCCAGCAGCTTGGTGTCTACCGGGGAAGGCTACACCTTC. Translation gives CASSLVSTGEGYTF.

The chain carries TRBV5-1 and TRBJ2-2, with D unclear. The CDR3 is made up of 15 amino acids. Germline V gene sequence: CDR1 SGHRS, CDR2 YFSETQ. V shed 2 bases and J shed 0 bases, with 8 bases lying between them. CDR3 bases: TGCGCCAGCAGCTTAGTCCAGACGAACACCGGGGAGCTGTTTTTT. It specifies CASSLVQTNTGELFF.

The chain recombines TRBV30 with TRBJ1-6; 10 bases are shared with TRBD1. Germline lookup yields CDR1 GTSNPN and CDR2 SVGIG (reference sequence). The CDR3 has 13 amino acids. With V trimmed by 1 base and J by 10 bases, 1 base remained unmatched. The CDR3 sequence: CAWSGDRGSPLHF. The DNA of the CDR3 is TGTGCCTGGAGTGGGGACAGGGGATCACCCCTCCACTTT. The full variable domain, in which reference TRBV30 and TRBJ1-6 provide the parts outside the CDR3, is SQTIHQWPATLVQPVGSPLSLECTVEGTSNPNLYWYRQAAGRGLQLLFYSVGIGQISSEVPQNLSASRPQDRQFILSSKKLLLSDSGFYLCAWSGDRGSPLHFGNGTRLTVT.

This clone was found once. This sequence joins TRBV7-2 and TRBJ1-2, with 8 bases matching TRBD1. The CDR3 is 14 residues long. Germline V CDR1 and CDR2: SGHTA, FQGNSA. V trimming: 5 bases; J trimming: 7 bases; junction bases outside the gene matches: 9. Here the CDR3 reads CASSLRDRQGGYTF. The DNA of the CDR3 is TGTGCCAGCAGCCTTAGGGACAGGCAAGGTGGCTACACCTTC. Filled out from reference TRBV7-2 and TRBJ1-2, the complete variable domain reads GAGVSQSPSNKVTEKGKDVELRCDPISGHTALYWYRQSLGQGLEFLIYFQGNSAPDKSGLPSDRFSAERTGGSVSTLTIQRTQQEDSAVYLCASSLRDRQGGYTFGSGTRLTVV.

V gene TRBV19 combines with J gene TRBJ2-1, with a tentative D call TRBD1 (6 bases). The CDR3 sequence is 13 residues long. CDR1 and CDR2 from the germline V gene are LNHDA and SQIVND (reference sequence). Trimming left V 4 bases short and J 8 bases short, with 12 bases between. Written as DNA, the CDR3 is TGTGCCAGTAGTACAACAGGGTCCGATGAGCAGTTCTTC. Translation: CASSTTGSDEQFF.

This clone was counted a few times. The CDR3 sequence is CASSSIYRGDQETQYF. CDR3 nucleotides: TGTGCCAGCAGCTCTATTTACAGGGGCGATCAAGAGACCCAGTACTTC. The chain is built from TRBV7-4 and TRBJ2-5; 7 bases map to TRBD1. Trimming cost V 4 bases and J 2 bases; bases outside gene matches: 10. CDR1 is SGHVT and CDR2 is SQSDAQ in the germline V gene. This CDR3 comprises 16 residues.

This clone has a single count. V gene TRBV7-8 combines with J gene TRBJ2-7; no clear D. V dropped 5 bases and J dropped 9 bases, with 17 bases sitting between them. Germline CDR1 is SGHVS and CDR2 is FQNEAQ. The CDR3 totals 13 residues. The CDR3 DNA is TGTGCCAGCAGCCTTAGCCGGCCGTCGGTGCAGTACTTC. This translates into CASSLSRPSVQYF.

The chain employs TRBV7-9 and TRBJ2-3; 9 bases are shared with TRBD1. Germline assignment: CDR1 SEHNR and CDR2 FQNEAQ (reference sequence). The length of the CDR3 is 16 residues. V lost 6 bases, J lost 5 bases, and 12 bases stayed unmatched. The CDR3 sequence is CASRVLGTGNGDTQYF. CDR3 DNA: TGTGCCAGCAGGGTCCTCGGGACAGGGAACGGAGATACGCAGTATTTT.

The V call is TRBV2, the J call TRBJ1-5; no clear D. Germline V CDR1 and CDR2: SNHLY, FYNNEI. V lost 8 bases to trimming and J lost 3 bases, with 11 bases between them. The CDR3 consists of 13 residues. CDR3: CASSKDNNQPQHF. DNA for the CDR3: TGTGCCAGCTCCAAAGACAACAATCAGCCCCAGCATTTT.

J is TRBJ1-1 and V is TRBV11-2; 9 positions agree with TRBD1. V was clipped by 5 bases and J by 6 bases; unmatched bases: 10. Germline CDR1 is SGHAT and CDR2 is FQNNGV. The CDR3 sequence is 15 residues long. The CDR3 is CASSPRDRAYPEAFF. CDR3 coding DNA: TGTGCCAGCAGCCCCCGGGACAGGGCATACCCTGAAGCTTTCTTT.

A note on this clone: The junction does not match germline at one end; this may be a read error. The V gene is TRBV30, the J gene TRBJ1-1; the D is unclear. Germline values: CDR1 GTSNPN, CDR2 SVGIG (reference sequence). The CDR3 extends over 13 amino acids. CDR3 DNA sequence: TGTGCCTGGAGTGTACTCCGGTACACTGAAGCTTCCTTT. It specifies CAWSVLRYTEASF.

The gene calls are TRBV5-1 and TRBJ2-1, with 8 bases aligning to TRBD1. CDR1 and CDR2 (germline): SGHRS, YFSETQ. The trim removed 5 bases at V and 6 bases at J, leaving 16 bases unmatched. This CDR3 has 17 amino acids. The CDR3 bases are TGCGCCAGCAGTTCGTGGGATTACGGACAGGGTTCCAATGAGCAGTTCTTC. As protein: CASSSWDYGQGSNEQFF.

This chain connects TRBV5-1 to TRBJ1-1, with a possible D match to TRBD1 (6 bases). This CDR3 comprises 17 residues. Germline V gives CDR1 SGHRS, CDR2 YFSETQ. The V and J ends lost 0 bases and 3 bases respectively, with 18 bases between them. CDR3 nucleotides: TGCGCCAGCAGCTTGGAGGGGGGTCCTCCCGCGGACACTGAAGCTTTCTTT. It yields the protein CASSLEGGPPADTEAFF.

The chain uses TRBV5-1 and TRBJ2-7, with 7 bases identical to TRBD1. The CDR3 covers 15 residues. From germline, CDR1 is SGHRS and CDR2 YFSETQ. J gave up 2 bases and V 4 bases, and 9 bases lay outside the gene matches. The CDR3 coding sequence is TGCGCCAGCAGCGCGCCGGACAGGAGTACCTACGAGCAGTACTTC. This translates into CASSAPDRSTYEQYF.

J is TRBJ2-1 and V is TRBV5-4; 11 bases line up with TRBD2. V shed 4 bases and J 2 bases; nucleotides not matched to a gene: 17. The CDR3 contains 20 residues. Germline-derived CDR1 and CDR2 are SGHNT and YYREEE (reference sequence). The CDR3 loop reads CASSPDSGLAVAFAYNEQFF. In DNA, the CDR3 is TGTGCCAGCAGCCCCGACTCGGGACTAGCGGTAGCATTTGCCTACAATGAGCAGTTCTTC.